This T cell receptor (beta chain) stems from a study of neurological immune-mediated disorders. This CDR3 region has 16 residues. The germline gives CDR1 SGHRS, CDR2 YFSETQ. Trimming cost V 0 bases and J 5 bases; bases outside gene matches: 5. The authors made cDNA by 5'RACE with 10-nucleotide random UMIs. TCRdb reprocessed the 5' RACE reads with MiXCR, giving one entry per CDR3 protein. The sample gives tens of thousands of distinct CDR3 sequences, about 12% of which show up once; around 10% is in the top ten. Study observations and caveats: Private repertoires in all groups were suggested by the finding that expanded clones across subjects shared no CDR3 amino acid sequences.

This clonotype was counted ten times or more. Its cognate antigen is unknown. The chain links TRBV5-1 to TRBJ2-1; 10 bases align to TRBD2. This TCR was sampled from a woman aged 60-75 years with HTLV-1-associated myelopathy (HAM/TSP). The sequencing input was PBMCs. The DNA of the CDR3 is TGCGCCAGCAGCTTGGCCGGGACTAGCGAGAACAATGAGCAGTTCTTC. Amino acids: CASSLAGTSENNEQFF.